These 20 T cell receptor beta chains were sequenced from one sample in a study of control samples from healthy donors and cancer patients. Assay used: immunoSEQ multiplex PCR; TCRdb lists only in-frame clones, some missing. Of tens of thousands of clones in the sample, roughly 91% were seen once. The sequenced sample consisted of blood. The receptors derive from a man aged 25-45 years in good health.

The genes are TRBV10-3 and TRBJ2-7; weak D call: TRBD1 (6 bases). Trimming took 1 base from V and 4 from J, leaving 14 bases between them. Germline CDR1 reads ENHRY; CDR2 reads SYGVKD. CDR3 length: 15 residues. CDR3 sequence (DNA): TGTGCCATCAGTGAGTTGGGCGGACAGCAGTACGAGCAGTACTTC. Amino acid sequence: CAISELGGQQYEQYF.

This clone has just one count. The CDR3: CASSQMNEQFF. The CDR3 coding sequence is TGTGCCAGCAGCCAAATGAATGAGCAGTTCTTC. The chain recombines TRBV3-1 (or the pseudogene TRBV3-2) with TRBJ2-1; D remains ambiguous. The germline V and J ends were trimmed by 2 bases and 7 bases, with 3 bases remaining between them. CDR1 is LGHDT and CDR2 is YNNKEL in the germline V gene (reference sequence). The CDR3 extends over 11 amino acids.

The V gene is TRBV6-5, the J gene TRBJ1-2; D not certain. Germline CDR1 MNHEY, CDR2 SVGAGI. The CDR3 is 15 amino acids. V gave up 4 bases and J gave up 4 bases, with 16 bases separating them. The CDR3 coding sequence is TGTGCCAGCAGTTTCACGGGTGGCTCGGGCTATGGCTACACCTTC. Translated: CASSFTGGSGYGYTF.

CDR3 residues: CATSRKGQGSGYTF. The CDR3 DNA is TGTGCCACCAGCCGAAAGGGACAGGGGTCTGGCTACACCTTC. V usage is TRBV15 and J usage is TRBJ1-2; 10 nucleotides line up with TRBD1. This CDR3 has 14 residues. V lost 5 bases and J lost 7; bases outside the gene matches: 7. Germline CDR1 LNHNV, CDR2 YYDKDF (reference sequence).

This clone was observed once. The chain is built from TRBV21-1 and TRBJ1-1. TRBV21-1 is a pseudogene locus. The CDR3 consists of 15 residues. Here the CDR3 reads CASSKETHGGTEAFF. The CDR3 region has the DNA TGTGCCAGCAGCAAAGAAACCCATGGAGGGACTGAAGCTTTCTTT.

This chain uses TRBV12-3 or TRBV12-4 with TRBJ1-1; no clear D. The germline V and J ends were trimmed by 3 bases and 7 bases, with 9 bases remaining between them. This CDR3 spans 12 amino acids. The CDR3 coding sequence is TGTGCCAGCAGTTTGGACGGAAGTGAAGCTTTCTTT. It specifies CASSLDGSEAFF.

CDR3 loop: CASSQSGTLNTGELFF. CDR3 bases: TGTGCCAGCAGCCAGTCGGGGACACTCAACACCGGGGAGCTGTTTTTT. The rearrangement links TRBV3-1 (or the pseudogene TRBV3-2) to TRBJ2-2, with a tentative D call TRBD1 (6 bases). The length of the CDR3 is 16 residues. Trimming took off 3 bases at V and 2 bases at J, with 13 bases between the two ends. The V gene's germline CDR1 is LGHDT and CDR2 YNNKEL (reference sequence).

The chain links TRBV3-1 (or the pseudogene TRBV3-2) to TRBJ1-3; D not certain. CDR1 is LGHDT, CDR2 YNNKEL, per germline (reference sequence). This CDR3 is 15 amino acids long. The V gene lost 3 bases and the J gene lost 0 bases, with 9 bases spanning the gap. CDR3 sequence reads: CASSQEFSSGNTIYF. In DNA, the CDR3 is TGTGCCAGCAGCCAGGAGTTCTCCTCTGGAAACACCATATATTTT.

This chain joins TRBV3-1 (or the pseudogene TRBV3-2) and TRBJ1-5, with D possibly matching TRBD1 (5 bases). The length of the CDR3 is 15 residues. The germline gives CDR1 LGHDT, CDR2 YNNKEL (reference sequence). Deletions cut 4 bases from V and 3 bases from J, with 13 bases between. For the CDR3, the DNA is TGTGCCAGCAGCCCAGGTCAGGGTCTCAATCAGCCCCAGCATTTT. Translation gives CASSPGQGLNQPQHF.

The genes are TRBV12-3 or TRBV12-4 and TRBJ2-5; D remains unclear. Trimming removed 6 bases at V and 5 bases at J, with 10 bases between. CDR3 length: 12 amino acids. The CDR3 protein is CASSLLPETQYF. CDR3 bases: TGTGCCAGCAGCCTCCTCCCCGAGACCCAGTACTTC.

This rearrangement joins TRBV11-2 to TRBJ1-1; weak D call: TRBD1 (6 bases). This CDR3 has 15 residues. Trimming removed 5 bases at V and 1 base at J, with 14 bases between. CDR1 is SGHAT, CDR2 FQNNGV, per germline. The CDR3 DNA follows: TGTGCCAGCAGCCAAGGGGGGGCGGCGAACACTGAAGCTTTCTTT. Encoded protein: CASSQGGAANTEAFF.

This chain joins TRBV19 and TRBJ1-5; D gene unclear. Germline V gene sequence: CDR1 LNHDA, CDR2 SQIVND (reference sequence). The CDR3 sequence is 14 residues long. V was clipped by 10 bases and J by 9 bases, with 22 bases between them. For the CDR3, the DNA is TGTGCCAACAAGGAGCCCGCGTTTTTGAGGCCCCAGCATTTT. It encodes CANKEPAFLRPQHF.

The rearrangement uses TRBV6-2 or TRBV6-3 and TRBJ1-3, with TRBD1 matching over 7 bases. The CDR3 extends over 14 amino acids. With 6 bases clipped from V and 4 bases from J, the junction kept 6 bases outside the gene matches. Germline values: CDR1 MNHEY, CDR2 SVGEGT. The CDR3 protein is CASSRGDSGNTIYF. The DNA of the CDR3 is TGTGCCAGCAGCCGTGGGGACAGCGGAAACACCATATATTTT.

The chain joins TRBV20-1 to TRBJ2-3; tentatively, D is TRBD1 (6 bases). This CDR3 is built from 14 residues. Trimming shortened V by 3 bases and J by 0 bases, and 10 bases separated the two germline ends. Per the germline V gene, CDR1 is DFQATT and CDR2 is SNEGSKA (reference sequence). The CDR3: CSASGQSSTDTQYF. CDR3 sequence (DNA): TGCAGTGCTAGTGGACAGTCTAGCACAGATACGCAGTATTTT.

The chain couples TRBV3-1 (or the pseudogene TRBV3-2) to TRBJ2-2; the D gene is possibly TRBD1 (5 bases). Germline V CDR1 and CDR2: LGHDT, YNNKEL (reference sequence). Trimming stripped 1 base from V and 0 bases from J, with 15 bases between. The CDR3 has 18 residues. DNA for the CDR3: TGTGCCAGCAGCCAAGTATGGGGCGATGCCACGAACACCGGGGAGCTGTTTTTT. It encodes CASSQVWGDATNTGELFF.

The chain employs TRBV30 and TRBJ1-2; no reliable D call. The V and J ends lost 0 bases and 6 bases respectively, with 8 bases between them. CDR3 length: 12 amino acids. Germline V gene lookup returns CDR1 GTSNPN and CDR2 SVGIG (reference sequence). The CDR3 region has the DNA TGTGCCTGGAGTGTATTGGGGAATGGCTACACCTTC. The encoded protein is CAWSVLGNGYTF. Using reference TRBV30 and TRBJ1-2 for the parts outside the CDR3, the full variable domain is SQTIHQWPATLVQPVGSPLSLECTVEGTSNPNLYWYRQAAGRGLQLLFYSVGIGQISSEVPQNLSASRPQDRQFILSSKKLLLSDSGFYLCAWSVLGNGYTFGSGTRLTVV.

V usage is TRBV4-2 and J usage is TRBJ2-7; no reliable D call. This CDR3 region has 16 residues. Germline CDR1 LGHNA, CDR2 YNFKEQ. V was pared by 4 bases and J by 0 bases, with 16 bases between. The CDR3: CASSRSTELSSYEQYF. CDR3 nucleotides: TGTGCCAGCAGCCGTTCGACGGAGTTGAGCTCCTACGAGCAGTACTTC.

The gene calls are TRBV4-1 and TRBJ1-3; no clear D gene. The CDR3 extends over 15 amino acids. Germline CDR1 reads MGHRA; CDR2 reads YSYEKL. Trimming left V 1 base short and J 3 bases short, with 10 bases between. CDR3 nucleotide sequence: TGCGCCAGCAGCCAAGTGGGAGGGTTTGGAAACACCATATATTTT. This translates into CASSQVGGFGNTIYF.

This chain uses TRBV4-1 with TRBJ2-4; TRBD2 agrees at 8 bases. Germline CDR1 is MGHRA and CDR2 is YSYEKL. The V segment lost 3 bases and the J segment 0 bases; nucleotides outside the gene matches: 4. The CDR3 spans 16 residues. In DNA, the CDR3 is TGCGCCAGCAGCCACCTTAGCGGGGTAGCCAAAAACATTCAGTACTTC. This sequence encodes CASSHLSGVAKNIQYF.

The J gene is TRBJ2-3, the V gene TRBV21-1. TRBV21-1 is described as a pseudogene. The CDR3 runs to 16 residues. The DNA of the CDR3 is TGTGCCAGCAACAGGCGCACAGAGGGACCCACAGATACGCAGTATTTT. Protein sequence: CASNRRTEGPTDTQYF.